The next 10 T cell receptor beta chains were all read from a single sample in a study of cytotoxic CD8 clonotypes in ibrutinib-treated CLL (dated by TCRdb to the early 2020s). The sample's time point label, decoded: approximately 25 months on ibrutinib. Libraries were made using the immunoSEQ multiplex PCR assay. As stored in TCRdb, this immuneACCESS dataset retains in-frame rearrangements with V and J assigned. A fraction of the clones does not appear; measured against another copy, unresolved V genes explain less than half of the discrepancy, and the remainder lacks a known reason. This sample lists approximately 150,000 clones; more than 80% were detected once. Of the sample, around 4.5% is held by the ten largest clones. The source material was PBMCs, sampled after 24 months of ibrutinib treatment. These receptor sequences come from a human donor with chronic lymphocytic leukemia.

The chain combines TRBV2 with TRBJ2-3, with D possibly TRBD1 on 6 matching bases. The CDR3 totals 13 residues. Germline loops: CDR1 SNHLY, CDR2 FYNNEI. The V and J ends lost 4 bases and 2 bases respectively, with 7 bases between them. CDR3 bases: TGTGCCAGCAGTGGGACAGACACAGATACGCAGTATTTT. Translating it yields CASSGTDTDTQYF.

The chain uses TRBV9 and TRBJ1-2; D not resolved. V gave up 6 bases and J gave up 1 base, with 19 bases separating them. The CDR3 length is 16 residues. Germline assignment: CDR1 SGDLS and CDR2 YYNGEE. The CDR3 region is CASTRFMLRDNYGYTF. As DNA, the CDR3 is TGTGCCAGCACCCGCTTCATGTTGAGAGATAACTATGGCTACACCTTC.

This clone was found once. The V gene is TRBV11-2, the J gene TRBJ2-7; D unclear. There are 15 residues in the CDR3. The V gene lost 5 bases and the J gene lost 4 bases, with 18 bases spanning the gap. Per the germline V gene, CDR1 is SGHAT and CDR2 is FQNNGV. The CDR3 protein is CASSVRVGWQYEQYF. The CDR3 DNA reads TGTGCCAGCAGCGTAAGGGTAGGTTGGCAATACGAGCAGTACTTC.

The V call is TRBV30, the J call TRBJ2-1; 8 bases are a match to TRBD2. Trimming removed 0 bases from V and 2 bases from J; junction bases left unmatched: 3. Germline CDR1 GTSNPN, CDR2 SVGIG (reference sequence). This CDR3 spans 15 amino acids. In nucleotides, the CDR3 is TGTGCCTGGAGTGTTCGTAGCGGGGCCTACAATGAGCAGTTCTTC. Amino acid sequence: CAWSVRSGAYNEQFF.

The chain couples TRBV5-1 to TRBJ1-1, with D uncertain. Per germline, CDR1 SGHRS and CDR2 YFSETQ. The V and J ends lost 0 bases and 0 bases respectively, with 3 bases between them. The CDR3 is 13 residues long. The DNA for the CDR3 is TGCGCCAGCAGCTTGGCTGTGAACACTGAAGCTTTCTTT. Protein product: CASSLAVNTEAFF. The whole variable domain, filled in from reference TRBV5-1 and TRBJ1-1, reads KAGVTQTPRYLIKTRGQQVTLSCSPISGHRSVSWYQQTPGQGLQFLFEYFSETQRNKGNFPGRFSGRQFSNSRSEMNVSTLELGDSALYLCASSLAVNTEAFFGQGTRLTVV.

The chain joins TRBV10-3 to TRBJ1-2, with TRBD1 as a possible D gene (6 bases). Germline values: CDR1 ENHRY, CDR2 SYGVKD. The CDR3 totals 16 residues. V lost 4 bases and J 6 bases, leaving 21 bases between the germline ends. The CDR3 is CAISVGTRGTLDGYTF. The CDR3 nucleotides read TGTGCCATCAGTGTCGGGACGAGGGGGACCTTGGATGGCTACACCTTC.

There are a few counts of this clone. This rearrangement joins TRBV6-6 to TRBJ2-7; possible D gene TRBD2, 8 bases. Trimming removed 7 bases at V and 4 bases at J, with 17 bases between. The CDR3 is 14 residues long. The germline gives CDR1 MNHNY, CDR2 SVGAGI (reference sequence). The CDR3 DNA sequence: TGTGCCAGCAAGGTAGCGGGACAGAGGTACGAGCAGTACTTC. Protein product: CASKVAGQRYEQYF.

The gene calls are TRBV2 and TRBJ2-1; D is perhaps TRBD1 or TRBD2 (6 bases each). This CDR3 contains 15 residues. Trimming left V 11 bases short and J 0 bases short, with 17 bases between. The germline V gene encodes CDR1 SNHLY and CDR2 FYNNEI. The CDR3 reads CAGGGGASSYNEQFF. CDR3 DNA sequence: TGTGCCGGCGGAGGGGGAGCGAGCTCCTACAATGAGCAGTTCTTC.

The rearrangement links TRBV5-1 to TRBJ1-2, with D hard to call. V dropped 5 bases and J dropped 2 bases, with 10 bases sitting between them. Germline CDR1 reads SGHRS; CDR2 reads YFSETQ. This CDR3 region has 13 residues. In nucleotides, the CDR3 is TGCGCCAGCAGTCCAGACTCGAACTATGGCTACACCTTC. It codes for CASSPDSNYGYTF. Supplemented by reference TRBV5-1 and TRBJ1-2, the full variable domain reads KAGVTQTPRYLIKTRGQQVTLSCSPISGHRSVSWYQQTPGQGLQFLFEYFSETQRNKGNFPGRFSGRQFSNSRSEMNVSTLELGDSALYLCASSPDSNYGYTFGSGTRLTVV.

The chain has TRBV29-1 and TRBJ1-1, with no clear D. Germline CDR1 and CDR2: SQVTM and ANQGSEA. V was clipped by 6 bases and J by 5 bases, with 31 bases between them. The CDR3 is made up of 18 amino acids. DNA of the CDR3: TGCAGCGTCTATACCGACTTAAAGGCCCTTAGTGTGTATACTGAAGCTTTCTTT. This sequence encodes CSVYTDLKALSVYTEAFF.